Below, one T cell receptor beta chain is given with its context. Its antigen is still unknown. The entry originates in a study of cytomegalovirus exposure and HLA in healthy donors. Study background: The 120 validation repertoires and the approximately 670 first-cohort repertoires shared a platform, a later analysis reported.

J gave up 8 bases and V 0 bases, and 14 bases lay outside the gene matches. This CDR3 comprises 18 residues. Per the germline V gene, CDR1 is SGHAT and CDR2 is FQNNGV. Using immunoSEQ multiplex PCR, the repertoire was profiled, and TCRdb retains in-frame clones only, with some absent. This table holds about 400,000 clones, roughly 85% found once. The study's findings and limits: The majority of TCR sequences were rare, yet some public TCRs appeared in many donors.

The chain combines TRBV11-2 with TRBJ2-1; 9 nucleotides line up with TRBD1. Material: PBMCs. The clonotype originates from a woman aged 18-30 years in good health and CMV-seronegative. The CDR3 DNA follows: TGTGCCAGCAGCTTAGATTTGGGGTCCGGGACAGGGTTCGATGAGCAGTTCTTC. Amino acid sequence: CASSLDLGSGTGFDEQFF.